The 19 T cell receptor beta chains below all came from one sample that was sequenced in a study of control samples from healthy donors and cancer patients. Profiled with immunoSEQ multiplex PCR; TCRdb holds only in-frame clones, not every one. Of 160,000 or so clones listed, 96% are singletons. Material for sequencing was blood. The receptor set was obtained from a woman aged 30 to 39 in good health.

The V and J genes are TRBV28 and TRBJ1-3; D gene unclear. Trimming cost V 5 bases and J 3 bases, with 17 bases left between them. Germline CDR1 MDHEN, CDR2 SYDVKM. The CDR3 loop spans 16 amino acids. CDR3 nucleotides: TGTGCCAGCAGTCCACAGTACGGGCTCCGTGGAAACACCATATATTTT. Protein sequence: CASSPQYGLRGNTIYF. Full variable domain (remainder filled in from reference TRBV28 and TRBJ1-3): DVKVTQSSRYLVKRTGEKVFLECVQDMDHENMFWYRQDPGLGLRLIYFSYDVKMKEKGDIPEGYSVSREKKERFSLILESASTNQTSMYLCASSPQYGLRGNTIYFGEGSWLTVV.

This clone was seen just once. The chain joins TRBV5-1 to TRBJ2-1; 14 nucleotides align to TRBD2. CDR3 length: 17 amino acids. Trimming at V came to 0 bases and at J to 4 bases, leaving 3 bases not matched to a gene. The germline CDR1 and CDR2 sequences are SGHRS and YFSETQ. CDR3 nucleotides: TGCGCCAGCAGCTTGGCGGGACTAGCGGGAGATTACAATGAGCAGTTCTTC. As protein: CASSLAGLAGDYNEQFF.

J is TRBJ1-4 and V is TRBV4-1; no reliable D call. Trimming took 1 base from V and 7 from J, leaving 7 bases between them. CDR3 size: 13 residues. Germline CDR1 reads MGHRA; CDR2 reads YSYEKL. The DNA for the CDR3 is TGCGCCAGCAGCCAAGCTCTGACTGAAAAACTGTTTTTT. Amino acids: CASSQALTEKLFF.

CDR3 loop: CASRKDSETQYF. CDR3 nucleotide sequence: TGTGCCAGCAGGAAGGATTCGGAGACCCAGTACTTC. The J gene is TRBJ2-5, the V gene TRBV6-5; no definite D call. The CDR3 has 12 residues. Germline loops: CDR1 MNHEY, CDR2 SVGAGI. V was clipped by 6 bases and J by 5 bases, with 10 bases between them.

The chain joins TRBV5-5 to TRBJ1-1; 9 nucleotides line up with TRBD1. The CDR3 length is 15 residues. The V gene end was trimmed by 0 bases and the J gene end by 6 bases; junction bases not matched to a gene: 6. CDR1 SGHKS and CDR2 YYEKEE come from the germline V gene (reference sequence). The DNA for the CDR3 is TGTGCCAGCAGCTTGGCCGGGGGACAGGGTTCTGAAGCTTTCTTT. Its protein is CASSLAGGQGSEAFF.

This chain links TRBV6-4 with TRBJ2-1; tentatively, D is TRBD2 (6 bases). CDR3 length: 14 residues. V was clipped by 0 bases and J by 6 bases, with 9 bases between them. CDR1 is MRHNA and CDR2 is SNTAGT in the germline V gene. The DNA for the CDR3 is TGTGCCAGCAGTGACTCAGCGGGCGGCAATGAGCAGTTCTTC. Protein product: CASSDSAGGNEQFF.

The chain links TRBV4-2 to TRBJ2-2; D perhaps matches TRBD2 (6 bases). V was trimmed by 0 bases and J by 1 base, leaving 9 bases between them. From germline, CDR1 is LGHNA and CDR2 YNFKEQ. The CDR3 length is 16 residues. In DNA, the CDR3 is TGTGCCAGCAGCCAAGAACATAGCGGGAACACCGGGGAGCTGTTTTTT. This translates into CASSQEHSGNTGELFF.

V and J are TRBV6-5 and TRBJ2-2, with TRBD1 matching 7 bases. Trimming took 11 bases from V and 3 from J; bases not matched to a gene: 6. The germline V gene has CDR1 MNHEY and CDR2 SVGAGI. The CDR3 is made up of 13 amino acids. The DNA of the CDR3 is TGTGCCGCAACTACAGGGGACACCGGGGAGCTGTTTTTT. It codes for CAATTGDTGELFF.

The V gene is TRBV5-4, the J gene TRBJ2-2, with a possible D match to TRBD2 (6 bases). The germline V and J ends were trimmed by 4 bases and 0 bases, with 13 bases remaining between them. CDR1 is SGHNT and CDR2 is YYREEE in the germline V gene (reference sequence). The CDR3 spans 16 residues. CDR3 coding DNA: TGTGCCAGCAGCCTGGAGGGACGCCCGAACACCGGGGAGCTGTTTTTT. Translating gives CASSLEGRPNTGELFF.

Points on this clone: The sample contains more than one DNA sequence encoding this CDR3. This rearrangement joins TRBV19 to TRBJ2-3; D remains ambiguous. V was shortened by 6 bases and J by 0 bases, with 7 bases between the two germline ends. The CDR3 is 13 residues long. Germline CDR1 LNHDA, CDR2 SQIVND (reference sequence). This chain's CDR3 is CASRATSTDTQYF. Written as DNA, the CDR3 is TGTGCCAGTAGGGCGACTAGCACAGATACGCAGTATTTT.

The V gene is TRBV5-1, the J gene TRBJ2-1; 8 bases match TRBD2. CDR1 and CDR2 from the germline V gene are SGHRS and YFSETQ. The CDR3 loop spans 15 amino acids. Trimming took 4 bases from V and 0 from J; bases not matched to a gene: 3. The CDR3 bases are TGCGCCAGCAGCCCAAGCGGGAGCTCCTACAATGAGCAGTTCTTC. Translating it yields CASSPSGSSYNEQFF.

The CDR3 DNA reads as TGCGCCAGCAGCTTGCGCAGGCCCTCTGGGGCCAACGTCCTGACTTTC. It is translated as CASSLRRPSGANVLTF. The V call is TRBV5-1, the J call TRBJ2-6; no reliable D call. The CDR3 runs 16 residues. Germline values: CDR1 SGHRS, CDR2 YFSETQ. V lost 1 base, J lost 0 bases, and 8 bases lay in between.

This chain connects TRBV7-9 to TRBJ2-3, with 8 positions matching TRBD2. Germline values: CDR1 SEHNR, CDR2 FQNEAQ (reference sequence). After removal of 6 bases from V and 7 bases from J, the junction contained 12 bases not matched to a gene. The CDR3 contains 15 residues. In DNA, the CDR3 is TGTGCCAGCAGAAACTTACGGGAGGGCCTCTATACGCAGTATTTT. It yields the protein CASRNLREGLYTQYF.

The chain employs TRBV7-9 and TRBJ1-4; D not resolved. In germline, CDR1 is SEHNR, CDR2 FQNEAQ (reference sequence). The CDR3 is 14 residues long. Trimming cost V 1 base and J 5 bases, with 8 bases left between them. CDR3 amino acids: CASSLGRGNEKLFF. The CDR3 DNA follows: TGTGCCAGCAGCTTAGGCCGTGGGAATGAAAAACTGTTTTTT.

V is TRBV29-1 and J is TRBJ1-2, with 10 bases identical to TRBD1. Per germline, CDR1 SQVTM and CDR2 ANQGSEA. The V gene end was trimmed by 6 bases and the J gene end by 6 bases; junction bases not matched to a gene: 13. The CDR3 length is 15 residues. CDR3 sequence: CSVKGRTGGLDGYTF. The CDR3 DNA is TGCAGCGTAAAAGGAAGGACAGGGGGACTGGATGGCTACACCTTC. Full variable domain (outside the CDR3, taken from reference TRBV29-1 and TRBJ1-2): SAVISQKPSRDICQRGTSLTIQCQVDSQVTMMFWYRQQPGQSLTLIATANQGSEATYESGFVIDKFPISRPNLTFSTLTVSNMSPEDSSIYLCSVKGRTGGLDGYTFGSGTRLTVV.

The genes are TRBV7-6 and TRBJ1-2; the D is unclear. CDR1 and CDR2 from the germline V gene are SGHVS and FNYEAQ. CDR3 size: 14 residues. Trimming took 1 base from V and 5 from J, leaving 11 bases between them. In DNA form, the CDR3 reads TGTGCCAGCAGCTTAGAGAGGCAGATGTATGGCTACACCTTC. Translated, it gives CASSLERQMYGYTF.

CDR3 sequence reads: CSVDRGRNGYTF. Here the CDR3 DNA reads TGCAGCGTTGACAGGGGGCGGAATGGCTACACCTTC. The chain joins TRBV29-1 to TRBJ1-2, with TRBD1 matching over 8 bases. This CDR3 region has 12 residues. The V and J ends lost 3 bases and 6 bases, in that order; junction bases with no gene match: 3. Germline V gene sequence: CDR1 SQVTM, CDR2 ANQGSEA. Combining the CDR3 with reference TRBV29-1 and TRBJ1-2 gives the whole variable domain SAVISQKPSRDICQRGTSLTIQCQVDSQVTMMFWYRQQPGQSLTLIATANQGSEATYESGFVIDKFPISRPNLTFSTLTVSNMSPEDSSIYLCSVDRGRNGYTFGSGTRLTVV.

This clone was observed a single time. The chain combines TRBV6-6 with TRBJ1-3; tentatively, D is TRBD1 (5 bases). Trimming removed 3 bases from V and 8 bases from J, with 11 bases in between. The CDR3 has 13 residues. Germline V gives CDR1 MNHNY, CDR2 SVGAGI (reference sequence). The CDR3 DNA is TGTGCCAGCAGTTATCACCTGGGGGACACCATATATTTT. Translated: CASSYHLGDTIYF.

The chain has TRBV9 and TRBJ1-3; possibly TRBD1 for D (6 bases). The ends were cut back, 3 bases at V and 3 bases at J, with 10 bases in the middle. CDR1 is SGDLS, CDR2 YYNGEE, per germline. This CDR3 has 14 residues. CDR3 region: CASSGLTGGNTIYF. CDR3 sequence (DNA): TGTGCCAGCAGCGGGTTGACAGGTGGAAACACCATATATTTT.